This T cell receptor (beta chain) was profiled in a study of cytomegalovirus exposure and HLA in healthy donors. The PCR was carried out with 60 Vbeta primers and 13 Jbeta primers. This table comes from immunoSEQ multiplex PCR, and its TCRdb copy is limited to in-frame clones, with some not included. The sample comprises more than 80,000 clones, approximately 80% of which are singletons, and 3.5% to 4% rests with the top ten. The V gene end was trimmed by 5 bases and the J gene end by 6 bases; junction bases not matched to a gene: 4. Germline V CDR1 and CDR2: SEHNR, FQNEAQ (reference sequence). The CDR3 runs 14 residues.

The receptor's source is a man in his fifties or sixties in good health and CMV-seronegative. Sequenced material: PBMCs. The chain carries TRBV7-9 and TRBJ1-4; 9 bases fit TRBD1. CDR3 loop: CASSVGQGYEKLFF. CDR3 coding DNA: TGTGCCAGCAGCGTCGGACAGGGGTATGAAAAACTGTTTTTT.